The rows below give T cell receptor beta chains drawn from one sample of a study of T cell responses to AZD1222 COVID-19 vaccine. Sequenced by immunoSEQ multiplex PCR; TCRdb stores in-frame clones only, minus some. The sample lists roughly 72,000 clones, around 88% occurring once. Sequencing used peripheral blood, obtained 28 days after the second dose of the MenACWY control vaccine. These receptors were taken from an adult who received the MenACWY meningococcal vaccine as a control. CDR3s include the opening cysteine and the closing phenylalanine or tryptophan. The D gene is left open where the match is weak. Clone size is not always given. Where it is, it says once, few, many or a class for expanded clones.

J gene,D gene,V gene,clone size,CDR3 protein,CDR3 DNA
TRBJ2-5,TRBD1,TRBV9,-,CASSPGTGSQETQYF,TGTGCCAGCAGCCCCGGGACAGGGTCCCAAGAGACCCAGTACTTC
TRBJ1-3,-,TRBV28,-,CASSIPGNTIYF,TGTGCCAGCAGTATACCTGGAAACACCATATATTTT
TRBJ1-2,-,TRBV30,-,CAWSVLGRGDYGYTF,TGTGCCTGGAGTGTACTGGGCAGGGGAGACTATGGCTACACCTTC
TRBJ1-2,-,TRBV21-1,-,CASSKGGYTF,TGTGCCAGCAGCAAGGGGGGCTACACCTTC
TRBJ1-5,-,TRBV29-1,-,CSAGVGQPQHF,TGCAGCGCGGGGGTAGGGCAGCCCCAGCATTTT
TRBJ1-6,TRBD1,TRBV19,-,CASSVPGTDNSPLHF,TGTGCCAGTAGTGTCCCCGGGACAGATAATTCACCCCTCCACTTT
TRBJ1-2,-,TRBV3-1/TRBV3-2,-,CASSRPTGRGGYTF,TGTGCCAGCAGCCGCCCAACAGGGAGGGGCGGCTACACCTTC
TRBJ1-3,-,TRBV7-9,-,CATRSGNTIYF,TGTGCCACCCGCTCTGGAAACACCATATATTTT
TRBJ1-2,-,TRBV9,-,CASSVGGQSNYGYTF,TGTGCCAGCAGCGTAGGGGGACAATCAAACTATGGCTACACCTTC
TRBJ2-3,-,TRBV7-3,-,CASSLRPAEEDTQYF,TGTGCCAGCAGCTTACGCCCCGCCGAGGAAGATACGCAGTATTTT
TRBJ2-7,-,TRBV5-1,-,CASSLDRAYEQYF,TGCGCCAGCAGCTTGGACAGAGCCTACGAGCAGTACTTC
TRBJ2-2,TRBD1,TRBV28,-,CASSFRRGQSTGELFF,TGTGCCAGCAGTTTCCGACGGGGACAGAGCACCGGGGAGCTGTTTTTT
TRBJ2-7,-,TRBV5-1,-,CASSLTSGNSYEQYF,TGCGCCAGCAGCTTGACCTCAGGTAACTCCTACGAGCAGTACTTC
TRBJ2-1,-,TRBV9,-,CASNRGPSYNEQFF,TGTGCCAGCAACCGGGGCCCCTCCTACAATGAGCAGTTCTTC
TRBJ2-5,-,TRBV19,-,CASSMTASPQETQYF,TGTGCCAGTAGTATGACAGCCAGTCCTCAAGAGACCCAGTACTTC
TRBJ1-1,-,TRBV3-1/TRBV3-2,-,CASSQDLRGASTEAFF,TGTGCCAGCAGCCAAGATCTAAGAGGGGCATCCACTGAAGCTTTCTTT
TRBJ1-1,-,TRBV18,once,CASSLRDVSNTEAFF,TGTGCCAGCTCGCTGAGGGACGTCTCGAACACTGAAGCTTTCTTT
TRBJ1-1,-,TRBV19,few,CASSIEGRGAFF,TGTGCCAGTAGTATAGAGGGAAGGGGTGCTTTCTTT
TRBJ1-3,TRBD1,TRBV5-6,-,CASNFDRGSGNTIYF,TGTGCCAGCAATTTTGACAGGGGCTCTGGAAACACCATATATTTT
TRBJ1-3,-,TRBV6-5,-,CASSRLQGAGNTIYF,TGTGCCAGCAGCCGACTTCAGGGTGCTGGAAACACCATATATTTT
TRBJ1-1,-,TRBV28,-,CASSLSTGLNTEAFF,TGTGCCAGCAGTCTATCTACAGGGTTGAACACTGAAGCTTTCTTT
TRBJ1-6,-,TRBV30,-,CAWSPLSGRNSPLHF,TGTGCCTGGAGCCCACTCAGTGGGCGGAATTCACCCCTCCACTTT
TRBJ1-3,-,TRBV18,-,CASSPSIQAPSGNTIYF,TGTGCCAGCTCACCCTCCATACAAGCCCCCTCTGGAAACACCATATATTTT
TRBJ1-2,-,TRBV14,-,CASSTRPDYGYTF,TGTGCCAGCAGCACCCGACCGGATTATGGCTACACCTTC
TRBJ1-3,TRBD1,TRBV10-3,-,CAISGTGVSGNTIYF,TGTGCCATCAGTGGGACAGGGGTTTCTGGAAACACCATATATTTT
TRBJ1-4,TRBD1,TRBV6-5,-,CASRKDRGSEKLFF,TGTGCCAGCAGGAAAGACAGGGGAAGTGAAAAACTGTTTTTT
TRBJ2-2,-,TRBV7-2,-,CASTTRGGTNTGELFF,TGTGCCAGCACCACACGGGGCGGGACGAACACCGGGGAGCTGTTTTTT
TRBJ1-1,TRBD1,TRBV3-1/TRBV3-2,-,CASSQSDRGLAFF,TGTGCCAGCAGCCAATCCGACAGGGGATTGGCTTTCTTT
TRBJ1-5,-,TRBV6-2/TRBV6-3,-,CASSPDRNINQPQHF,TGTGCCAGCAGTCCAGACAGGAACATTAATCAGCCCCAGCATTTT
TRBJ1-6,TRBD1,TRBV30,-,CAWVPGQGAHSPLHF,TGTGCCTGGGTCCCGGGACAGGGGGCGCATTCACCCCTCCACTTT
TRBJ1-6,TRBD1,TRBV28,few,CASSTPDRDNSPLHF,TGTGCCAGCAGTACCCCAGACAGGGATAATTCACCCCTCCACTTT
TRBJ1-1,TRBD1,TRBV5-5,-,CASSLLSRQGGTEAFF,TGTGCCAGCAGCCTCCTGTCGAGACAGGGAGGCACTGAAGCTTTCTTT
TRBJ1-2,TRBD1,TRBV5-8,-,CAPPGRGSHGYTF,TGTGCCCCCCCGGGCAGGGGGAGCCATGGCTACACCTTC
TRBJ1-2,-,TRBV6-5,once,CASSWQGEGGYYGYTF,TGTGCCAGCAGTTGGCAGGGAGAGGGGGGGTACTATGGCTACACCTTC
TRBJ2-2,TRBD2,TRBV6-4,once,CASSPISGGHGELFF,TGTGCCAGCAGCCCCATTAGCGGGGGCCACGGGGAGCTGTTTTTT
TRBJ1-1,-,TRBV6-6,-,CASSEAFF,TGTGCCAGCAGTGAAGCTTTCTTT
TRBJ1-1,TRBD1,TRBV5-4,-,CASSPGGGWGRTEAFF,TGTGCCAGCAGCCCAGGGGGAGGGTGGGGCAGAACTGAAGCTTTCTTT
TRBJ1-4,-,TRBV29-1,-,CSVAGQTYEKLFF,TGCAGCGTTGCAGGGCAAACGTATGAAAAACTGTTTTTT
TRBJ2-1,TRBD2,TRBV2,-,CASSVRGLSGGENEQFF,TGTGCCAGCAGTGTAAGGGGACTAAGCGGGGGGGAGAATGAGCAGTTCTTC
TRBJ1-3,-,TRBV9,-,CASSVSERRGVDTIYF,TGTGCCAGCAGCGTAAGCGAAAGACGGGGCGTTGACACCATATATTTT
TRBJ2-3,-,TRBV15,-,CANLRGTREDTQYF,TGTGCCAACCTCCGGGGGACGCGGGAAGATACGCAGTATTTT
TRBJ1-1,-,TRBV6-5,-,CASTPGRMNTEAFF,TGTGCCAGCACCCCGGGACGGATGAACACTGAAGCTTTCTTT
TRBJ1-2,TRBD1,TRBV18,-,CASSPGTGSDGYTF,TGTGCCAGCTCACCAGGGACAGGGTCTGATGGCTACACCTTC
TRBJ2-1,TRBD1,TRBV5-1,-,CASTTVGDRANNEQFF,TGCGCCAGCACCACGGTGGGGGACAGGGCAAACAATGAGCAGTTCTTC
TRBJ1-4,-,TRBV6-1,-,CASSEAGRNEKLFF,TGTGCCAGCAGTGAAGCGGGCAGGAATGAAAAACTGTTTTTT
TRBJ2-5,-,TRBV5-6,-,CASSLAEETQYF,TGTGCCAGCAGCTTGGCCGAAGAGACCCAGTACTTC
TRBJ1-4,-,TRBV4-2,-,CASSQVSGGANEKLFF,TGTGCCAGCAGCCAAGTTTCAGGTGGGGCTAATGAAAAACTGTTTTTT
TRBJ1-2,-,TRBV18,-,CASSPQGGGYTF,TGTGCCAGCTCACCACAGGGTGGGGGCTACACCTTC
TRBJ1-2,-,TRBV12-3/TRBV12-4,-,CASSLAGYGYTF,TGTGCCAGCAGTTTGGCAGGGTACGGCTACACCTTC
TRBJ2-3,-,TRBV7-2,-,CASSLEGLVGRTQYF,TGTGCCAGCAGCTTAGAGGGCTTGGTCGGCAGGACGCAGTATTTT
TRBJ2-2,-,TRBV5-1,-,CASSRTTSNTGELFF,TGCGCCAGCAGCCGGACGACTTCGAACACCGGGGAGCTGTTTTTT
TRBJ2-3,TRBD2,TRBV19,-,CASRLASGYTDTQYF,TGTGCCAGTAGGTTGGCTAGCGGGTACACAGATACGCAGTATTTT
TRBJ1-1,-,TRBV7-9,-,CASRPQDEAFF,TGTGCCAGCAGGCCACAGGACGAAGCTTTCTTT
TRBJ2-2,-,TRBV6-5,-,CASSYSGPNTGELFF,TGTGCCAGCAGTTACTCGGGGCCTAACACCGGGGAGCTGTTTTTT
TRBJ1-4,TRBD1,TRBV5-6,-,CASSLRQGGGEKLFF,TGTGCCAGCAGCTTAAGACAGGGGGGAGGTGAAAAACTGTTTTTT